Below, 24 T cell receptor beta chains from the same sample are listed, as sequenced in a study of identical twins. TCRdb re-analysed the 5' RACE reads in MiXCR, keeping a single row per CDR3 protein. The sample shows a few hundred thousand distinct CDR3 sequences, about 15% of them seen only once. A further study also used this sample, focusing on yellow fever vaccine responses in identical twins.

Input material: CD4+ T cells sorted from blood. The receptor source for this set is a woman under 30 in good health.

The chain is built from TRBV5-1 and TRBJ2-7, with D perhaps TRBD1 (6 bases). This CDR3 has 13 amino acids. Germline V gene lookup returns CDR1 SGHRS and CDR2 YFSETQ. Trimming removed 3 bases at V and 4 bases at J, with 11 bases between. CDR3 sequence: CASSSGQPYEQYV. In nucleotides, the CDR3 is TGCGCCAGCAGCTCCGGACAGCCTTACGAGCAGTACGTC.

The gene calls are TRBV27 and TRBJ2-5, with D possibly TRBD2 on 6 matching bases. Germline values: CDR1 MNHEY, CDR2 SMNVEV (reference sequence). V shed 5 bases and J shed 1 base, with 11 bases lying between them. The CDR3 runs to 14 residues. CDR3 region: CASSPPGSQETQYF. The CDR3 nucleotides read TGTGCCAGCAGTCCCCCCGGGAGCCAAGAGACCCAGTACTTC.

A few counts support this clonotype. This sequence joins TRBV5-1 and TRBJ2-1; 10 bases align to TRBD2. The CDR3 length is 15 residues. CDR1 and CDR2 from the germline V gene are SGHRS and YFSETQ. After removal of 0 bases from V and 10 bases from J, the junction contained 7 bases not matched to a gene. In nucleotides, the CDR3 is TGCGCCAGCAGCTTGGGTTCCAGCGGGAGGGCGGAGCAGTTCTTC. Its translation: CASSLGSSGRAEQFF.

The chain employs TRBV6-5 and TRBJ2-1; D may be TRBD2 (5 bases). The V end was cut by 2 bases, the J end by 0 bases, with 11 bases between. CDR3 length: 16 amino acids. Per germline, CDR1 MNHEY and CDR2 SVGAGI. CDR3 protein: CASSYVAGSSYNEQFF. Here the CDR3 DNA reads TGTGCCAGCAGTTACGTGGCGGGTAGCTCCTACAATGAGCAGTTCTTC.

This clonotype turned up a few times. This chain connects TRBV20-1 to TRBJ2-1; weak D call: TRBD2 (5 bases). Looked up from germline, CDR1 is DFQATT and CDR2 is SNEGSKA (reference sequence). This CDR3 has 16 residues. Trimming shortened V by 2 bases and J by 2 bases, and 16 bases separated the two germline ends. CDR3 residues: CSARTSEVAAYNEQFF. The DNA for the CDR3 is TGCAGTGCTAGAACATCGGAGGTTGCCGCCTACAATGAGCAGTTCTTC.

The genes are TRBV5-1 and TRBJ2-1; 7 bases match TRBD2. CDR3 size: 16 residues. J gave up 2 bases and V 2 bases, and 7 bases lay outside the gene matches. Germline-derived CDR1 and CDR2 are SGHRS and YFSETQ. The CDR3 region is CASSLVTSSTYNEQFF. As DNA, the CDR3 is TGCGCCAGCAGCTTAGTGACTAGCTCGACCTACAATGAGCAGTTCTTC. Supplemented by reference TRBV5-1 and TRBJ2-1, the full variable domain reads KAGVTQTPRYLIKTRGQQVTLSCSPISGHRSVSWYQQTPGQGLQFLFEYFSETQRNKGNFPGRFSGRQFSNSRSEMNVSTLELGDSALYLCASSLVTSSTYNEQFFGPGTRLTVL.

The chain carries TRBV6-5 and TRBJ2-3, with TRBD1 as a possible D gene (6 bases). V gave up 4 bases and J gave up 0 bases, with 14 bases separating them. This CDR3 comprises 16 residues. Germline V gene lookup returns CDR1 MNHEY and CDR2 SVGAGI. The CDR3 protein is CASSSVGGPSTDTQYF. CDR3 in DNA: TGTGCCAGCAGTTCGGTTGGGGGCCCTAGCACAGATACGCAGTATTTT.

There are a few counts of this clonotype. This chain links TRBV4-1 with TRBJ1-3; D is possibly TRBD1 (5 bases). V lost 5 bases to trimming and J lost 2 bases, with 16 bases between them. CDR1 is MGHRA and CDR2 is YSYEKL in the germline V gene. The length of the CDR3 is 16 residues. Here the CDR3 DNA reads TGCGCCAGCAGCTCCCTATGGGGGGTTCCTGGAAACACCATATATTTT. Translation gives CASSSLWGVPGNTIYF.

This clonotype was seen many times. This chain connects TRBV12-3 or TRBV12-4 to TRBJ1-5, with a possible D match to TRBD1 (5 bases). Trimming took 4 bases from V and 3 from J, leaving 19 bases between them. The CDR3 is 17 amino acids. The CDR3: CASSSTDKGTFNQPQHF. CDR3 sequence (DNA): TGTGCCAGCAGTTCAACGGACAAGGGGACCTTCAATCAGCCCCAGCATTTT.

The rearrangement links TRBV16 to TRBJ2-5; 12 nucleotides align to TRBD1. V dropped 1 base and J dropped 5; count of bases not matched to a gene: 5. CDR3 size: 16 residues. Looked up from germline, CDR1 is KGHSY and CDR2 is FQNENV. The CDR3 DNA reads TGTGCCAGCAGCCAATTGGGGACAGGGGGCTACGAGACCCAGTACTTC. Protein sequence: CASSQLGTGGYETQYF.

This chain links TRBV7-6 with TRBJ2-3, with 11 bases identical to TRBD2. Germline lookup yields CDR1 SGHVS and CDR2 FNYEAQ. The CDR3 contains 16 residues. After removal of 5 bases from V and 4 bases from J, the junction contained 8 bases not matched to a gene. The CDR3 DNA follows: TGTGCCAGCAGCCATTACTCGACTAGCGGGGCAGATACGCAGTATTTT. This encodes CASSHYSTSGADTQYF.

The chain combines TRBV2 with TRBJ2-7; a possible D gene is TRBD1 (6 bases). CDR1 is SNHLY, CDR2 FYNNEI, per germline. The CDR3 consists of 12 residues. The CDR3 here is CAGAADSYEQYF. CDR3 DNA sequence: TGTGCGGGGGCAGCGGACTCCTACGAGCAGTACTTC.

The CDR3 coding sequence is TGTGCCAGCAGCTTGGACCGACTAGCGGGAAGCACAGATACGCAGTATTTT. It codes for CASSLDRLAGSTDTQYF. This chain uses TRBV5-6 with TRBJ2-3, with 11 bases matching TRBD2. Germline CDR1 reads SGHDT; CDR2 reads YYEEEE. Trimming removed 0 bases from V and 0 bases from J; junction bases left unmatched: 3. The CDR3 loop spans 17 amino acids.

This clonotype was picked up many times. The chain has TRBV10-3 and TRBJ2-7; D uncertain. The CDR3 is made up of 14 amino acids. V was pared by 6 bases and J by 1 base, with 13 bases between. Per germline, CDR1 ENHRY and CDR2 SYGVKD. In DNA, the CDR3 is TGTGCCATCAGACCCAAACTTGATTCCTACGAGCAGTACGTC. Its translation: CAIRPKLDSYEQYV.

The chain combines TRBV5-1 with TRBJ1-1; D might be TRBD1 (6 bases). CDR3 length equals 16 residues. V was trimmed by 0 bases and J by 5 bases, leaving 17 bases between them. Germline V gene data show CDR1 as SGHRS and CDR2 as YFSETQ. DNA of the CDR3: TGCGCCAGCAGCTTGGGTTTGGGGGGCGGTGAGACTGAAGCTTTCTTT. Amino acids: CASSLGLGGGETEAFF.

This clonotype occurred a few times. The CDR3 coding sequence is TGCGCCAGCAGCAAGGACAGGGGGCTCAGTAATGAAAAACTGTTTTTT. It specifies CASSKDRGLSNEKLFF. V gene TRBV5-1 combines with J gene TRBJ1-4; TRBD1 matches 11 bases. The CDR3 has 16 residues. Germline V lookup: CDR1 SGHRS, CDR2 YFSETQ. V lost 4 bases and J lost 4; bases outside the gene matches: 6.

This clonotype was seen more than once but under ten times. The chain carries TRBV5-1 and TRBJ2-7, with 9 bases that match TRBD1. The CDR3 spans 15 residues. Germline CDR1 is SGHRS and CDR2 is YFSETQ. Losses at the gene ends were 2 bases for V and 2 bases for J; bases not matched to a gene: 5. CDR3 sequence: CASSLRTGEPYEQYF. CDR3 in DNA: TGCGCCAGCAGCTTACGGACAGGGGAACCCTACGAGCAGTACTTC.

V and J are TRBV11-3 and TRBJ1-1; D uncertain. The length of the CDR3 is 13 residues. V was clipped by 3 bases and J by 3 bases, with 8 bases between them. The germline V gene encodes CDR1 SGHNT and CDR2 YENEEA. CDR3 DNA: TGTGCCAGCAGCTTCACCTCGTACACTGAAGCTTTCTTT. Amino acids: CASSFTSYTEAFF.

Here the CDR3 reads CATSFRGGLTDTQYF. CDR3 coding DNA: TGTGCCACCAGCTTCCGCGGGGGGCTCACAGATACGCAGTATTTT. V gene TRBV15 combines with J gene TRBJ2-3, with 8 bases lining up with TRBD2. J was trimmed by 2 bases and V by 5 bases; bases with no gene match: 6. CDR1 and CDR2 from the germline V gene are LNHNV and YYDKDF (reference sequence). The CDR3 is 15 residues long.

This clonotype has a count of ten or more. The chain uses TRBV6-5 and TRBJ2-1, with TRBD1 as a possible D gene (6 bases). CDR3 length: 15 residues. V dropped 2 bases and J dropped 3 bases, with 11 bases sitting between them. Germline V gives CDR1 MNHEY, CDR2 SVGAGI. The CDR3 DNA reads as TGTGCCAGCAGTTACGACAGGATAATCTACAATGAGCAGTTCTTC. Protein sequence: CASSYDRIIYNEQFF.

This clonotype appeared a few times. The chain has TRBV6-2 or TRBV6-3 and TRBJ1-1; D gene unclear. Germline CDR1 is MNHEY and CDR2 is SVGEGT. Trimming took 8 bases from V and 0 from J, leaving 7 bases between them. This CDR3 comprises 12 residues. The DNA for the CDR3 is TGTGCCAGCCGAAAGATGAACACTGAAGCTTTCTTT. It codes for CASRKMNTEAFF.

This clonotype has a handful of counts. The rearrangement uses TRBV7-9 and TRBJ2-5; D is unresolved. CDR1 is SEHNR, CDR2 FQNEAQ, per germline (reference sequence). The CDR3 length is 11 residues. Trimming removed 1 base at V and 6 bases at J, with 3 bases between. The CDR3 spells CASSLDQTQYF. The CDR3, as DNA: TGTGCCAGCAGCTTAGACCAGACCCAGTACTTC. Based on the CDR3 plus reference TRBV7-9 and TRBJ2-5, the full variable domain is DTGVSQNPRHKITKRGQNVTFRCDPISEHNRLYWYRQTLGQGPEFLTYFQNEAQLEKSRLLSDRFSAERPKGSFSTLEIQRTEQGDSAMYLCASSLDQTQYFGPGTRLLVL.

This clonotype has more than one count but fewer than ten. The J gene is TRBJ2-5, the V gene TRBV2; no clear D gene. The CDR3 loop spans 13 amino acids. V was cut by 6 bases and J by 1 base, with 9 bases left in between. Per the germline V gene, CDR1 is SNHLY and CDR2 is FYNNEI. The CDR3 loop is CASRRHPQETQYF. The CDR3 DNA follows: TGTGCCAGCAGAAGACATCCCCAAGAGACCCAGTACTTC.

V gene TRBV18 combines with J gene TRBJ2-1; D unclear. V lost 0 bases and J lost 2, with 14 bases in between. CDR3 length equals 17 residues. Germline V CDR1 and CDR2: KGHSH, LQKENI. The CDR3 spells CASSPPTLVGTYNEQFF. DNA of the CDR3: TGTGCCAGCTCACCACCGACTTTGGTCGGTACCTACAATGAGCAGTTCTTC.